These T cell receptor beta chains were read from a single sample in a study of blood T cell repertoires in COVID-19. TCRdb's table, derived via immunoSEQ multiplex PCR, lists solely in-frame clones and lacks some. The sample shows about 130,000 clones, about 80% of them seen only once. The sample consisted of peripheral blood. Receptors were obtained from a woman in her fifties or sixties with acute or convalescent COVID-19. Both conserved end residues are part of each CDR3. D genes are given only for firm matches. Part of the rows lack a size; the others show once, few, many or a class for expanded clones.

J gene: TRBJ1-2
V gene: TRBV10-3
clone size: once
D gene: .
CDR3 DNA: TGTGCCATCAGTGAGTCGTCTAGGGGATACACCTTC
CDR3 protein: CAISESSRGYTF

J gene: TRBJ1-3
V gene: TRBV9
clone size: .
D gene: .
CDR3 DNA: TGTGCCAGCAGCCCGGGGTTGGGACAATCTGGAAACACCATATATTTT
CDR3 protein: CASSPGLGQSGNTIYF

J gene: TRBJ2-7
V gene: TRBV29-1
clone size: .
D gene: .
CDR3 DNA: TGCAGCGTGTTGACAGGAACTCTCTACGAGCAGTACTTC
CDR3 protein: CSVLTGTLYEQYF

J gene: TRBJ1-2
V gene: TRBV5-1
clone size: few
D gene: .
CDR3 DNA: TGCGCCAGCAGCTTGACTAGGAGGGTATTCAACTATGGCTACACCTTC
CDR3 protein: CASSLTRRVFNYGYTF

J gene: TRBJ2-3
V gene: TRBV9
clone size: once
D gene: TRBD2
CDR3 DNA: TGTGCCAGCAGCCCCCAGACTAGCGGGGGGATAGATACGCAGTATTTT
CDR3 protein: CASSPQTSGGIDTQYF

J gene: TRBJ2-3
V gene: TRBV3-1/TRBV3-2
clone size: .
D gene: .
CDR3 DNA: TGTGCCAGCAGCCAAACTGTCAGGGTGACGCACACAGATACGCAGTATTTT
CDR3 protein: CASSQTVRVTHTDTQYF

J gene: TRBJ1-5
V gene: TRBV28
clone size: .
D gene: TRBD1
CDR3 DNA: TGTGCCAGCAGTTTTTCCCTACCGACAGGGATCAGCAATCAGCCCCAGCATTTT
CDR3 protein: CASSFSLPTGISNQPQHF

J gene: TRBJ2-7
V gene: TRBV27
clone size: once
D gene: .
CDR3 DNA: TGTGCCAGCAGTTCTCAGGGAAGAAGCGAGCAGTACTTC
CDR3 protein: CASSSQGRSEQYF

J gene: TRBJ2-3
V gene: TRBV24-1
clone size: once
D gene: .
CDR3 DNA: TGTGCCACCAGTGATTTGAGCGGGAGCACAGATACGCAGTATTTT
CDR3 protein: CATSDLSGSTDTQYF

J gene: TRBJ1-5
V gene: TRBV7-8
clone size: .
D gene: TRBD1
CDR3 DNA: TGTGCCAGCAGCTTTTCTACAGGGGCTAGCAATCAGCCCCAGCATTTT
CDR3 protein: CASSFSTGASNQPQHF

J gene: TRBJ1-2
V gene: TRBV19
clone size: .
D gene: TRBD1
CDR3 DNA: TGTGCCAGTACCAGACAGGGGCCCTCACATTATGGCTACACCTTC
CDR3 protein: CASTRQGPSHYGYTF

J gene: TRBJ1-2
V gene: TRBV6-6
clone size: .
D gene: TRBD1
CDR3 DNA: TGTGCCAGCAGCCCGTTGAGGGGGGATACGGTGGAGAACAGGGGCTATGGCTACACCTTC
CDR3 protein: CASSPLRGDTVENRGYGYTF

J gene: TRBJ1-2
V gene: TRBV29-1
clone size: once
D gene: TRBD1
CDR3 DNA: TGCAGCGCCGACAGGGGCGCCCAGTATGGCTACACCTTC
CDR3 protein: CSADRGAQYGYTF

J gene: TRBJ1-1
V gene: TRBV5-4
clone size: .
D gene: .
CDR3 DNA: TGTGCCAGCAGAATACAGGGAAGCACTGAAGCTTTCTTT
CDR3 protein: CASRIQGSTEAFF

J gene: TRBJ1-6
V gene: TRBV11-2
clone size: .
D gene: .
CDR3 DNA: TGTGCCAGCACCCCCGACAGAGATAATTCACCCCTCCACTTT
CDR3 protein: CASTPDRDNSPLHF

J gene: TRBJ2-5
V gene: TRBV7-8
clone size: once
D gene: TRBD2
CDR3 DNA: TGTGCCAGCAGCTTAATTTTGGCGGGAGACCAAGAGACCCAGTACTTC
CDR3 protein: CASSLILAGDQETQYF

J gene: TRBJ1-6
V gene: TRBV27
clone size: .
D gene: .
CDR3 DNA: TGTGCCAGCAAAAACAGGGCAGGAGTCTATAATTCACCCCTCCACTTT
CDR3 protein: CASKNRAGVYNSPLHF

J gene: TRBJ2-2
V gene: TRBV5-1
clone size: .
D gene: TRBD1
CDR3 DNA: TGCGCCAGCAGCCTTCGGACAGGGGCGAACACCGGGGAGCTGTTTTTT
CDR3 protein: CASSLRTGANTGELFF

J gene: TRBJ1-1
V gene: TRBV4-2
clone size: .
D gene: .
CDR3 DNA: TGTGCCAGCAGCCAAGTTTGGGGGGGAAAGACTGAAGCTTTCTTT
CDR3 protein: CASSQVWGGKTEAFF

J gene: TRBJ2-5
V gene: TRBV29-1
clone size: .
D gene: TRBD1
CDR3 DNA: TGCAGCGTCATCGCGTTCTTGGACAGGGGGCTCGGAGAGACCCAGTACTTC
CDR3 protein: CSVIAFLDRGLGETQYF

J gene: TRBJ2-6
V gene: TRBV3-1/TRBV3-2
clone size: .
D gene: .
CDR3 DNA: TGTGCCAGCAGCCAATCCGGGACTCCCAACGTCCTGACTTTC
CDR3 protein: CASSQSGTPNVLTF

J gene: TRBJ2-5
V gene: TRBV6-5
clone size: .
D gene: .
CDR3 DNA: TGTGCCAGCACACCGGGGGGCGCGGAGACCCAGTACTTC
CDR3 protein: CASTPGGAETQYF